The rows below give T cell receptor beta chains drawn from one sample of a study of CD8 T cells in ankylosing spondylitis. TCRdb processed the 5' RACE reads anew with MiXCR; each CDR3 protein has one entry. The profile shows a few hundred thousand distinct CDR3 sequences, roughly 25% of them singletons. Sequencing was carried out using blood, either unsorted or a sorted T cell fraction (not recorded which). The receptor source for this set is a male donor with ankylosing spondylitis or in good health (not recorded which). Each CDR3 is given with its conserved first and last residue.

j_call,v_call,cdr3_aa
TRBJ1-2,TRBV6-6,CASSYGGAAGYTF
TRBJ2-7,TRBV5-5,CASSGGQGWFGEQYF
TRBJ2-7,TRBV20-1,CSASSGGEQYF
TRBJ1-5,TRBV18,CASSPTNSNQPQHF
TRBJ1-1,TRBV5-1,CASSHGGANTEAFF
TRBJ1-1,TRBV12-3/TRBV12-4,CASSPSGITAEAFF
TRBJ2-6,TRBV5-6,CASLGQGAPGANVLTF
TRBJ1-5,TRBV18,CASSPGNQPQHF
TRBJ2-7,TRBV20-1,CSAGGVSIYEQYF
TRBJ2-7,TRBV4-1,CASSQLGQGDEQYF
TRBJ2-7,TRBV3-1,CASSPTVEVYEQYF
TRBJ2-7,TRBV4-2,CASSQVVGIDGDEQYF
TRBJ1-2,TRBV3-1,CASSQEPIGTLYGYTF
TRBJ1-5,TRBV20-1,CSAREDIFQPQHF
TRBJ2-2,TRBV20-1,CSAGTWTPNTGELFF
TRBJ1-2,TRBV20-1,CSAPDLNYGYTF
TRBJ1-1,TRBV5-6,CASSPSMGKGTEAFF
TRBJ2-7,TRBV7-3,CASSLNRRGAYEQYF
TRBJ2-1,TRBV20-1,CSVILPGQASNEQFF
TRBJ1-1,TRBV25-1,CARETTGGTEAFF
TRBJ2-5,TRBV18,CASSPRLATQETQYF
TRBJ2-6,TRBV10-3,CAISAQGGWLSSGANVLTF
TRBJ2-5,TRBV20-1,CSASWETQYF
TRBJ1-2,TRBV20-1,CSTRDRGRYYGYTF
TRBJ2-5,TRBV20-1,CSAAVSSRETQYF
TRBJ1-2,TRBV20-1,CSARDTNYGYTF
TRBJ1-6,TRBV9,CASSPESRSVLHF
TRBJ2-7,TRBV20-1,CSARESGTGGEQYF
TRBJ2-1,TRBV7-2,CASTQPPGYNEQFF
TRBJ2-7,TRBV5-6,CASSLGLAGAAYEQYF
TRBJ2-7,TRBV11-2,CASSLDRLSSYEQYF
TRBJ2-1,TRBV20-1,CSAGTGKGNNEQFF
TRBJ2-4,TRBV20-1,CSASRVPFHLAKNIQYF
TRBJ2-5,TRBV12-3/TRBV12-4,CASSRGAGETQYF
TRBJ2-2,TRBV20-1,CSARGGADTGELFF
TRBJ2-4,TRBV20-1,CSARDTEAGSFGIQYF
TRBJ2-2,TRBV6-6,CASNPTGTGELFF
TRBJ1-1,TRBV7-2,CASSFDRVAFF
TRBJ1-1,TRBV20-1,CSAIRGENTEAFF
TRBJ2-6,TRBV11-2,CASSPLRTVSGANVLTF
TRBJ2-7,TRBV20-1,CSARIGGGFEQYF
TRBJ2-5,TRBV6-1,CASRDADRGQETQYF
TRBJ1-1,TRBV15,CATSSLGQPMNTEAFF
TRBJ2-1,TRBV20-1,CSASKSDSGEDEQFF
TRBJ2-5,TRBV20-1,CSARDGERSETQYF
TRBJ2-6,TRBV9,CASSVDKRQNALGANVLTF
TRBJ2-3,TRBV12-3/TRBV12-4,CASSLELGQTFTDTQYF
TRBJ2-1,TRBV10-3,CAISEPRLAYEQFF
TRBJ1-5,TRBV29-1,CSAREGWGGNQPQHF